This T cell receptor beta chain emerged from a study of OX40 agonist ivuxolimab in advanced cancers. Using immunoSEQ multiplex PCR, the repertoire was profiled, and TCRdb retains in-frame clones only, with some absent. Among 50,000 to 65,000 clones, around 86% were seen once, and the ten largest hold about 4.7%. As regards this clone: Its antigen is not known.

Regarding the study as a whole: More expanded clones were found, on average, in CD8+ than in CD4+ T cells.

No patient had autoimmune disease or received systemic immunosuppression. The source was CD4+ or CD8+ T cells sorted from blood, collected in a trial of the OX40 agonist ivuxolimab. This receptor was taken from an adult with an advanced solid tumor such as melanoma, head and neck, liver or kidney cancer.

Written as DNA, the CDR3 is TGTGCCAGCAGGCCGGGACAGGATTATTCACCCCTCCACTTT. Translation: CASRPGQDYSPLHF. The V and J genes are TRBV2 and TRBJ1-6; 8 positions match TRBD1. With 6 bases clipped from V and 8 bases from J, the junction kept 6 bases outside the gene matches. CDR1 is SNHLY, CDR2 FYNNEI, per germline. The CDR3 runs 14 residues.